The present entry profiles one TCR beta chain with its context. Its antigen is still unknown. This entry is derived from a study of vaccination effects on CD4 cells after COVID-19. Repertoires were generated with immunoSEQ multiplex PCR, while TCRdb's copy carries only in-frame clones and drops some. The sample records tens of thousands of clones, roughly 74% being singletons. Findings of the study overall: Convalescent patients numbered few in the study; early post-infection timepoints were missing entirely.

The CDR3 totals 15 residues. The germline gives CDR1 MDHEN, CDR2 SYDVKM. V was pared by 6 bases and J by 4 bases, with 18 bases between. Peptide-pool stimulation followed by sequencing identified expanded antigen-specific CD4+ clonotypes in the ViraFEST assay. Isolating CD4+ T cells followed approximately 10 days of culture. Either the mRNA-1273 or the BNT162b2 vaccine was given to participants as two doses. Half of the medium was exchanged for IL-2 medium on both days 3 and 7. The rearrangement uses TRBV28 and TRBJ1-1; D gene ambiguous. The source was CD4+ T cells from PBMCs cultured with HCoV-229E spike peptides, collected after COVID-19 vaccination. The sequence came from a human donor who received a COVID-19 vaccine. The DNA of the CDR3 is TGTGCCAGCAGCCGGCCCAAGTTGGGTACCACTGAAGCTTTCTTT. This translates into CASSRPKLGTTEAFF.